The source of this T cell receptor beta chain is a study of blood T cell repertoires in COVID-19. The V gene's germline CDR1 is MNHEY and CDR2 SVGAGI. V trimming: 7 bases; J trimming: 7 bases; junction bases outside the gene matches: 0. CDR3 size: 11 residues. Only in-frame clones appear in the TCRdb table, and some are missing; sequencing was by immunoSEQ multiplex PCR. The sample records 200,000 to 300,000 clones, approximately 83% being singletons. This clone was recorded a few times. Material for sequencing was PBMCs or T cells enriched from blood (not recorded which). The chain employs TRBV6-5 and TRBJ2-4; TRBD2 matches at 8 bases. This TCR came from a woman aged 40 to 50 with acute COVID-19. The CDR3 coding sequence is TGTGCCAGCACGGGGGGGAACATTCAGTACTTC. This sequence encodes CASTGGNIQYF.